This T cell receptor (beta chain) was sequenced in a study of blood T cells in healthy people across ages. The CDR3 sequence is 14 residues long. Germline V lookup: CDR1 LNHNV, CDR2 YYDKDF (reference sequence). Trimming took off 0 bases at V and 5 bases at J, with 11 bases between the two ends. This clonotype has ten or more counts. The use of a sample-barcoded 5' primer and a J-beta primer mix characterized a second PCR of roughly 7 to 12 cycles. TCRdb fed the 5' RACE reads into MiXCR, producing one record per CDR3 protein. The table has over 950,000 distinct CDR3 sequences, roughly 51% seen once. Specimen: blood. This sequence joins TRBV15 and TRBJ2-7; no clear D. The origin of this receptor is a woman aged 55-70 years in good health. CDR3 sequence (DNA): TGTGCCACCAGCAGAGATCCGGCCTCTCACGAGCAGTACTTC. This gives the protein CATSRDPASHEQYF. Complete variable domain (other parts from reference TRBV15 and TRBJ2-7): DAMVIQNPRYQVTQFGKPVTLSCSQTLNHNVMYWYQQKSSQAPKLLFHYYDKDFNNEADTPDNFQSRRPNTSFCFLDIRSPGLGDTAMYLCATSRDPASHEQYFGPGTRLTVT.